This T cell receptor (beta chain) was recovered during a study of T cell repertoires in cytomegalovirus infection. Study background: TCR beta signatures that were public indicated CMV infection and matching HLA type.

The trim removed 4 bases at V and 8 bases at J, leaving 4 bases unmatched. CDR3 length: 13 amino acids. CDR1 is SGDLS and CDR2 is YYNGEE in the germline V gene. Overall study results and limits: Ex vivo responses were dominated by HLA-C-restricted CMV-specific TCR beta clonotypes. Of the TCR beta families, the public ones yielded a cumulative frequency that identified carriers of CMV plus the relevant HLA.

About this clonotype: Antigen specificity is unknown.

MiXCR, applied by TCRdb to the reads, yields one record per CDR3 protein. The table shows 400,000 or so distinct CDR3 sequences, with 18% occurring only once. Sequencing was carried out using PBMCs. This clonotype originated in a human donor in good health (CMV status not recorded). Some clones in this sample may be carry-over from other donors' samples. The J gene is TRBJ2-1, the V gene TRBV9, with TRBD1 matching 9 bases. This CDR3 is CASSTQGADEQFF. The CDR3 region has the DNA TGTGCCAGCAGCACACAGGGGGCGGATGAGCAGTTCTTC.